This note documents a single T cell receptor beta chain sequence. This record comes from a study of tumor and adjacent non-tumor tissue in lung cancer. Study as a whole: Each sample yielded approximately 4 million productive TCRbeta reads on average.

CDR3 length equals 13 residues. The germline V gene encodes CDR1 MNHEY and CDR2 SVGAGI. Deletions cut 7 bases from V and 14 bases from J, with 18 bases between. This sample's RNA came from whole unsorted tissue. This non-tumor lung sample came from over 3 cm beyond the tumor edge. A modified ARM-PCR protocol with three rounds of nested PCR amplified TCRbeta. TCRdb ran MiXCR on the multiplex PCR reads and lists one entry per CDR3 protein. The sample has tens of thousands of distinct CDR3 sequences; less than 70% are singletons. The V and J genes are TRBV6-5 and TRBJ1-6; tentatively, D is TRBD1 (6 bases). The sequencing sample was made of distant non-tumor lung tissue. The TCR originated in a woman between 40 and 55 years old with non-small cell lung cancer. CDR3 sequence (DNA): TGTGCCAGCACGGACAGAAATTACTCATCCCTCCACTTT. Protein sequence: CASTDRNYSSLHF.